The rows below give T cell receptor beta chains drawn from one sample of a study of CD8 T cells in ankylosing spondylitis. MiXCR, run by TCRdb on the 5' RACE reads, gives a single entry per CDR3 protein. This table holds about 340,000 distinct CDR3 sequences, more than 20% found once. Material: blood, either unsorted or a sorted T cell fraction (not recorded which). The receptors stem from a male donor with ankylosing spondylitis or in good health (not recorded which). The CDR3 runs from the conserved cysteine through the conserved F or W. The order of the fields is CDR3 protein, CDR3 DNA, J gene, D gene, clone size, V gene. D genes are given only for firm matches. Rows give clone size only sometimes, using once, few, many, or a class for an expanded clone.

CDR3: CASSGRQGHVRDEQFF
DNA: TGTGCCAGCAGCGGCCGACAGGGACACGTTAGGGATGAGCAGTTCTTC
J: TRBJ2-1
D: TRBD1
size: few
V: TRBV9

CDR3: CASSLGQTYEQYF
DNA: TGTGCCAGCAGTTTAGGACAGACCTACGAGCAGTACTTC
J: TRBJ2-7
D: NA
size: many
V: TRBV12-3/TRBV12-4

CDR3: CAAGDRGPYNEQFF
DNA: TGTGCCGCAGGGGACAGGGGGCCCTACAATGAGCAGTTCTTC
J: TRBJ2-1
D: TRBD1
size: NA
V: TRBV27

CDR3: CASSYSGQAAYEQYF
DNA: TGTGCCAGCAGTTACTCAGGACAGGCCGCCTACGAGCAGTACTTC
J: TRBJ2-7
D: TRBD1
size: few
V: TRBV6-5

CDR3: CASTPSGTSGGTAYNEQFF
DNA: TGTGCCAGCACCCCTAGCGGGACTAGCGGGGGAACGGCCTACAATGAGCAGTTCTTC
J: TRBJ2-1
D: TRBD2
size: few
V: TRBV27

CDR3: CASSHGDTYGYEQYF
DNA: TGTGCCAGCAGCCACGGGGATACCTATGGCTACGAGCAGTACTTC
J: TRBJ2-7
D: NA
size: NA
V: TRBV3-1

CDR3: CASSLAPRGYTQYF
DNA: TGTGCCAGCAGTTTAGCCCCTAGGGGTTATACGCAGTATTTT
J: TRBJ2-3
D: NA
size: few
V: TRBV27

CDR3: CASSLTQGSGPQHF
DNA: TGTGCCAGCAGTTTAACGCAGGGCAGTGGGCCCCAGCATTTT
J: TRBJ1-5
D: NA
size: few
V: TRBV12-3/TRBV12-4

CDR3: CASSFIAGRDNEQFF
DNA: TGTGCCAGCAGCTTTATAGCAGGGCGGGACAATGAGCAGTTCTTC
J: TRBJ2-1
D: NA
size: few
V: TRBV7-2

CDR3: CASSQDLYQETQYF
DNA: TGCGCCAGCAGCCAAGATTTGTACCAAGAGACCCAGTACTTC
J: TRBJ2-5
D: NA
size: few
V: TRBV4-1

CDR3: CASKEVGGAYNSPLHF
DNA: TGTGCCAGCAAAGAAGTAGGGGGCGCCTATAATTCACCCCTCCACTTT
J: TRBJ1-6
D: TRBD1
size: NA
V: TRBV27

CDR3: CASSLFQTGTGTDTQYF
DNA: TGTGCCAGCAGCCTGTTTCAAACCGGGACAGGCACAGATACGCAGTATTTT
J: TRBJ2-3
D: TRBD1
size: NA
V: TRBV12-3/TRBV12-4

CDR3: CASSLPGQGYEQYF
DNA: TGTGCCAGCAGCTTGCCGGGACAGGGGTACGAGCAGTACTTC
J: TRBJ2-7
D: TRBD1
size: many
V: TRBV12-3/TRBV12-4

CDR3: CASSTSGQETQYF
DNA: TGTGCCAGCAGTACTAGCGGACAAGAGACCCAGTACTTC
J: TRBJ2-5
D: TRBD2
size: few
V: TRBV12-3/TRBV12-4

CDR3: CASSLPTTQSSYNEQFF
DNA: TGCGCCAGCAGCTTACCCACGACCCAGAGCTCCTACAATGAGCAGTTCTTC
J: TRBJ2-1
D: NA
size: NA
V: TRBV5-1

CDR3: CASSPQTSGGANEQFF
DNA: TGTGCCAGCAGCCCCCAGACTAGCGGGGGAGCTAATGAGCAGTTCTTC
J: TRBJ2-1
D: TRBD2
size: few
V: TRBV11-2

CDR3: CASSQTLLEETQYF
DNA: TGCGCCAGCAGCCAGACCCTGCTAGAAGAGACCCAGTACTTC
J: TRBJ2-5
D: NA
size: NA
V: TRBV4-1

CDR3: CASSGAGHHNEQFF
DNA: TGTGCCAGCAGCGGAGCGGGACACCACAATGAGCAGTTCTTC
J: TRBJ2-1
D: NA
size: NA
V: TRBV9

CDR3: CSVPPRGQFF
DNA: TGCAGCGTCCCCCCCAGGGGGCAGTTCTTC
J: TRBJ2-1
D: NA
size: NA
V: TRBV29-1

CDR3: CASSAAGGKHSNQPQHF
DNA: TGTGCCAGCAGTGCGGCAGGGGGAAAACATAGCAATCAGCCCCAGCATTTT
J: TRBJ1-5
D: NA
size: few
V: TRBV21-1